The rows below give T cell receptor beta chains drawn from one sample of a study of blood T cell repertoires in COVID-19. The data were produced by immunoSEQ multiplex PCR, yet TCRdb's version contains in-frame clones alone and is incomplete. Here the sample spans about 260,000 clones, roughly 88% being singletons. Sequenced: PBMCs or T cells enriched from blood (not recorded which). These receptors were collected from a middle-aged woman with acute COVID-19. CDR3s include the opening cysteine and the closing phenylalanine or tryptophan. A D gene is named only where the DNA matches it firmly. Only some rows state a clone size, as once, few, many or a class for expanded clones.

D gene	clone size	V gene	J gene	CDR3 protein	CDR3 DNA
TRBD2	-	TRBV30	TRBJ2-5	CAWNRGLAGQKGETQYF	TGTGCCTGGAACAGGGGACTAGCGGGGCAGAAGGGGGAGACCCAGTACTTC
-	-	TRBV18	TRBJ2-2	CASSKDRHPAGELFF	TGTGCCAGCTCAAAGGACAGACACCCCGCCGGGGAGCTGTTTTTT
-	-	TRBV5-1	TRBJ2-3	CASLRQESTDTQYF	TGCGCCAGCCTTCGACAGGAGAGCACAGATACGCAGTATTTT
-	-	TRBV24-1	TRBJ1-5	CATSDPATNNQPQHF	TGTGCCACCAGTGATCCGGCTACTAACAATCAGCCCCAGCATTTT
TRBD1	-	TRBV7-8	TRBJ1-5	CASSTDRVGGNQPQHF	TGTGCCAGCAGCACCGACAGGGTCGGCGGCAATCAGCCCCAGCATTTT
-	-	TRBV7-8	TRBJ2-3	CASSSQGWSTDTQYF	TGTGCCAGCAGCTCACAGGGTTGGAGCACAGATACGCAGTATTTT
-	-	TRBV25-1	TRBJ1-6	CASSGTALHF	TGTGCCAGCAGTGGTACTGCGCTCCACTTT
TRBD2	-	TRBV28	TRBJ2-1	CAGSLAGELDEQFF	TGTGCCGGATCGCTAGCGGGAGAGTTGGATGAGCAGTTCTTC
-	-	TRBV12-3/TRBV12-4	TRBJ1-2	CASSPGNYGYTF	TGTGCCAGCAGCCCGGGGAACTATGGCTACACCTTC
TRBD1	once	TRBV29-1	TRBJ2-2	CSVTDRVPTGELFF	TGCAGCGTCACCGACAGGGTTCCTACCGGGGAGCTGTTTTTT
-	once	TRBV14	TRBJ2-1	CASSQAGAYNEQFF	TGTGCCAGCAGCCAGGCCGGGGCCTACAATGAGCAGTTCTTC
TRBD2	-	TRBV30	TRBJ2-7	CAWSVLGGSSYEQYF	TGTGCCTGGAGTGTACTGGGGGGGAGCTCCTACGAGCAGTACTTC
TRBD1	-	TRBV27	TRBJ1-1	CASSKQTGIAEAFF	TGTGCCAGCAGTAAACAGACAGGGATCGCTGAAGCTTTCTTT
-	-	TRBV15	TRBJ1-1	CATKNIGDRDTEAFF	TGTGCCACCAAGAATATAGGGGATAGAGACACTGAAGCTTTCTTT
TRBD2	few	TRBV29-1	TRBJ2-1	CSVAGGSSYNEQFF	TGCAGCGTTGCTGGCGGGAGCTCCTACAATGAGCAGTTCTTC
TRBD2	-	TRBV13	TRBJ2-3	CASTMRVGLAGPQTDTQYF	TGTGCCAGCACAATGAGGGTCGGACTAGCGGGTCCCCAGACAGATACGCAGTATTTT
-	-	TRBV6-1	TRBJ2-7	CASSEFRQGGFYEQYF	TGTGCCAGCAGTGAATTTAGGCAGGGTGGGTTCTACGAGCAGTACTTC
TRBD1	-	TRBV20-1	TRBJ1-5	CSARVGTGGQPQHF	TGCAGTGCTCGTGTGGGGACAGGGGGACAGCCCCAGCATTTT
-	-	TRBV4-1	TRBJ1-4	CASSQVGRGINEKLFF	TGCGCCAGCAGCCAAGTGGGCCGCGGGATAAATGAAAAACTGTTTTTT
TRBD1	-	TRBV10-2	TRBJ1-2	CASSDGGTGALGYTF	TGCGCCAGCAGTGATGGAGGGACAGGGGCCCTTGGCTACACCTTC
-	once	TRBV7-2	TRBJ1-2	CASSLGGGINYGYTF	TGTGCCAGCAGCCTAGGGGGAGGGATAAACTATGGCTACACCTTC
TRBD1	-	TRBV11-2	TRBJ1-6	CASSFTGVGSPLHF	TGTGCCAGCAGCTTTACAGGGGTTGGTTCACCCCTCCACTTT
-	-	TRBV4-2	TRBJ2-1	CASSQDRQGNYNEQFF	TGTGCCAGCAGCCAAGATAGGCAGGGGAACTACAATGAGCAGTTCTTC
TRBD1	-	TRBV5-1	TRBJ2-2	CASSLGTGNTGELFF	TGCGCCAGCAGCTTGGGGACAGGGAACACCGGGGAGCTGTTTTTT
-	-	TRBV5-1	TRBJ1-2	CASSLGNEGGNGYTF	TGCGCCAGCAGCTTGGGGAATGAGGGAGGTAATGGCTACACCTTC
TRBD2	-	TRBV19	TRBJ2-5	CASSTSGIGETQYF	TGTGCCAGTAGTACTAGCGGGATTGGAGAGACCCAGTACTTC
-	-	TRBV7-9	TRBJ1-2	CASSLRQEGGGYTF	TGTGCCAGCAGCTTACGGCAGGAAGGGGGTGGCTACACCTTC
-	-	TRBV10-3	TRBJ1-2	CAISQDSIGYTF	TGTGCCATCAGCCAGGACAGTATTGGCTACACCTTC
-	-	TRBV20-1	TRBJ2-1	CSASDPGRAYNEQFF	TGCAGTGCTAGTGATCCGGGAAGGGCCTACAATGAGCAGTTCTTC
TRBD2	-	TRBV4-3	TRBJ2-5	CASSQVASGGLIGETQYF	TGCGCCAGCAGCCAAGTGGCTAGCGGGGGCTTGATTGGAGAGACCCAGTACTTC
-	-	TRBV6-4	TRBJ1-6	CASRPRGTGNSPLHF	TGTGCCAGCAGACCTAGGGGCACAGGGAATTCACCCCTCCACTTT
TRBD2	-	TRBV9	TRBJ2-1	CASRTSGTLEQFF	TGTGCCAGCAGGACTAGCGGGACCCTTGAGCAGTTCTTC
-	-	TRBV12-5	TRBJ2-7	CASGLDRLEQYF	TGTGCTAGTGGTTTAGACAGGCTCGAGCAGTACTTC